These 14 T cell receptor beta chains came from one sample sequenced in a study of neurological immune-mediated disorders. Time point indicated: longitudinal time-point 1 (baseline). TCRdb independently ran MiXCR on the 5' RACE reads; one entry per CDR3 protein. The repertoire holds around 76,000 distinct CDR3 sequences, with roughly a tenth as singletons. The sequenced material came from PBMCs. The receptors derive from a man aged 25 to 45 in good health.

Ten or more counts support this clonotype. The chain recombines TRBV12-3 or TRBV12-4 with TRBJ2-3; a possible D gene is TRBD2 (7 bases). V dropped 2 bases and J dropped 4 bases, with 16 bases sitting between them. The CDR3 has 16 amino acids. The CDR3 reads CASSLKGGIVADTQYF. The CDR3 nucleotides read TGTGCCAGCAGTTTAAAGGGGGGGATTGTCGCAGATACGCAGTATTTT.

At least ten counts were recorded for this clonotype. The chain employs TRBV5-1 and TRBJ2-3, with 11 bases fitting TRBD2. V gave up 4 bases and J gave up 4 bases; unmatched junction bases: 5. Germline CDR1 and CDR2: SGHRS and YFSETQ. The CDR3 is 15 residues long. This CDR3 is CASSPTSGAPDTQYF. The CDR3 coding sequence is TGCGCCAGCAGCCCGACTAGCGGGGCCCCAGATACGCAGTATTTT.

This clonotype was picked up many times. The rearrangement uses TRBV25-1 and TRBJ2-7; 7 nucleotides match TRBD2. CDR3 length: 15 amino acids. V shed 3 bases and J 2 bases; nucleotides not matched to a gene: 7. The germline V gene has CDR1 MGHDK and CDR2 SYGVNS. CDR3 in amino acids: CASSEPSSGTYEQYF. The DNA of the CDR3 is TGTGCCAGCAGTGAGCCCTCTAGCGGAACCTACGAGCAGTACTTC.

This clonotype was seen ten or more times. The rearrangement joins TRBV9 to TRBJ2-1; D not resolved. The CDR3 sequence is 15 residues long. V was trimmed by 0 bases and J by 0 bases, leaving 7 bases between them. Per the germline V gene, CDR1 is SGDLS and CDR2 is YYNGEE. CDR3 amino acids: CASSVGQFSYNEQFF. CDR3 in DNA: TGTGCCAGCAGCGTAGGTCAATTCTCCTACAATGAGCAGTTCTTC.

This clonotype occurred many times. The chain uses TRBV20-1 and TRBJ2-7; D uncertain. The CDR3 runs 13 residues. The ends were cut back, 0 bases at V and 5 bases at J, with 11 bases in the middle. In germline, CDR1 is DFQATT, CDR2 SNEGSKA (reference sequence). The CDR3 is CSARDDKAHEQYF. The CDR3 bases are TGCAGTGCTAGAGACGACAAGGCCCACGAGCAGTACTTC.

In its sample, this clonotype was seen many times. This rearrangement joins TRBV24-1 to TRBJ1-2, with D perhaps TRBD1 (6 bases). V was clipped by 9 bases and J by 0 bases, with 19 bases between them. Germline V gene data show CDR1 as KGHDR and CDR2 as SFDVKD. This CDR3 comprises 16 residues. In DNA, the CDR3 is TGTGCCACCGGCCGGGACACCGAGAAAGCTAACTATGGCTACACCTTC. This encodes CATGRDTEKANYGYTF.

This clonotype was seen at least ten times. The chain links TRBV4-1 to TRBJ2-7; no clear D. CDR1 MGHRA and CDR2 YSYEKL come from the germline V gene. With 5 bases removed from V and 3 bases from J, the gap between germline ends came to 14 bases. This CDR3 comprises 14 residues. This chain's CDR3 is CASSNGDARYEQYF. CDR3 sequence (DNA): TGCGCCAGCAGCAACGGCGACGCACGCTACGAGCAGTACTTC.

This clonotype was found many times. The rearrangement links TRBV5-1 to TRBJ2-2; D perhaps matches TRBD2 (6 bases). Trimming cost V 0 bases and J 0 bases, with 9 bases left between them. Germline CDR1 is SGHRS and CDR2 is YFSETQ. The CDR3 is 16 amino acids. The chain's CDR3 is CASSLAGGTNTGELFF. Here the CDR3 DNA reads TGCGCCAGCAGCTTGGCTGGGGGGACGAACACCGGGGAGCTGTTTTTT.

This clonotype was counted at least ten times. The chain links TRBV20-1 to TRBJ1-5; no definite D call. There are 12 residues in the CDR3. Germline loops: CDR1 DFQATT, CDR2 SNEGSKA (reference sequence). The ends were cut back, 4 bases at V and 6 bases at J, with 10 bases in the middle. CDR3 region: CSANRPGQPQHF. As DNA, the CDR3 is TGCAGTGCTAACCGTCCCGGTCAGCCCCAGCATTTT.

This clonotype occurred many times. The chain recombines TRBV6-6 with TRBJ2-7, with 7 bases fitting TRBD1. This CDR3 region has 16 residues. Per germline, CDR1 MNHNY and CDR2 SVGAGI (reference sequence). V trimming: 2 bases; J trimming: 1 base; junction bases outside the gene matches: 8. CDR3 in DNA: TGTGCCAGCAGTTACCTCGACAGGGACCGATCCTACGAGCAGTACTTC. The encoded protein is CASSYLDRDRSYEQYF.

There are many counts of this clonotype. The chain joins TRBV10-3 to TRBJ2-1, with D possibly TRBD2 on 6 matching bases. The CDR3 has 16 amino acids. Trimming removed 5 bases at V and 4 bases at J, with 18 bases between. Germline V gene lookup returns CDR1 ENHRY and CDR2 SYGVKD. Here the CDR3 DNA reads TGTGCCATCAGTCCGGGAGAAAAAGGACTTTACAATGAGCAGTTCTTC. Translating gives CAISPGEKGLYNEQFF.

The CDR3 DNA reads TGCGCCAGCAGCTCCGAGCGGACAGGGTGGACAGATACGCAGTATTTT. As protein: CASSSERTGWTDTQYF. The genes are TRBV5-1 and TRBJ2-3; 8 bases align to TRBD1. CDR1 and CDR2 (germline): SGHRS, YFSETQ. The CDR3 extends over 16 amino acids. With 3 bases clipped from V and 3 bases from J, the junction kept 9 bases outside the gene matches.

Ten or more counts support this clonotype. The DNA for the CDR3 is TGTACCAGCAGCTACGGACTAGCCCGGGAGCAGTACTTC. Translation: CTSSYGLAREQYF. The rearrangement uses TRBV7-2 and TRBJ2-7, with 8 bases that match TRBD2. The V and J ends lost 4 bases and 7 bases, in that order; junction bases with no gene match: 6. CDR1 is SGHTA, CDR2 FQGNSA, per germline. CDR3 length: 13 amino acids.

This clonotype was counted between two and nine times. V usage is TRBV25-1 and J usage is TRBJ2-2, with a possible D match to TRBD2 (5 bases). Germline CDR1 and CDR2: MGHDK and SYGVNS. V was cut by 2 bases and J by 6 bases, with 7 bases left in between. The CDR3 loop spans 13 amino acids. CDR3: CASSEAGPGELFF. The CDR3 DNA reads TGTGCCAGCAGTGAAGCGGGTCCCGGGGAGCTGTTTTTT. Looking up the rest from reference TRBV25-1 and TRBJ2-2 gives the full variable domain: EADIYQTPRYLVIGTGKKITLECSQTMGHDKMYWYQQDPGMELHLIHYSYGVNSTEKGDLSSESTVSRIRTEHFPLTLESARPSHTSQYLCASSEAGPGELFFGEGSRLTVL.